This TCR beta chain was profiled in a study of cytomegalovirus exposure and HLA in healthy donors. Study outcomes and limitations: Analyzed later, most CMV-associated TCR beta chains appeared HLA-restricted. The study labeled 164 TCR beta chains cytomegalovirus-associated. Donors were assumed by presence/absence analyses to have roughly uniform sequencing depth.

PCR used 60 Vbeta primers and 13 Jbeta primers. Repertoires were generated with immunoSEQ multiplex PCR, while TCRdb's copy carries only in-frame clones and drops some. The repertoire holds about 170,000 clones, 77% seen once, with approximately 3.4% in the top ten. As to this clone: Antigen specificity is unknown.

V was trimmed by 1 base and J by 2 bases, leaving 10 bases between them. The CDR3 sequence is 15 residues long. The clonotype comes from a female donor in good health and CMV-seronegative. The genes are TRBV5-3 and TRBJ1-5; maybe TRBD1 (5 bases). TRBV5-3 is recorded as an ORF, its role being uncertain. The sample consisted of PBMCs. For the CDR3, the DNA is TGTGCCAGAAGCTTGCTAGGACAACGCAATCAGCCCCAGCATTTT. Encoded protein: CARSLLGQRNQPQHF.